This T cell receptor beta chain was found in a study of T cell clones after liver transplantation. Clones were read by immunoSEQ multiplex PCR, and TCRdb kept only the in-frame ones, dropping some. The table records about 75,000 clones, roughly 90% of them present only once. The V gene's germline CDR1 is LNHNV and CDR2 YYDKDF (reference sequence). The CDR3 totals 15 residues. The V segment lost 3 bases and the J segment 5 bases; nucleotides outside the gene matches: 10. This TCR was sampled from a human donor who received a liver transplant. This chain joins TRBV15 and TRBJ2-7, with TRBD1 identical over 7 bases. Here the sequenced sample was CD4+ T cells from blood, taken before liver transplant. The CDR3 nucleotides read TGTGCCACCAGCAGGGACCGGACAGGAGACGACGAGCAGTACTTC. Translated, it gives CATSRDRTGDDEQYF.